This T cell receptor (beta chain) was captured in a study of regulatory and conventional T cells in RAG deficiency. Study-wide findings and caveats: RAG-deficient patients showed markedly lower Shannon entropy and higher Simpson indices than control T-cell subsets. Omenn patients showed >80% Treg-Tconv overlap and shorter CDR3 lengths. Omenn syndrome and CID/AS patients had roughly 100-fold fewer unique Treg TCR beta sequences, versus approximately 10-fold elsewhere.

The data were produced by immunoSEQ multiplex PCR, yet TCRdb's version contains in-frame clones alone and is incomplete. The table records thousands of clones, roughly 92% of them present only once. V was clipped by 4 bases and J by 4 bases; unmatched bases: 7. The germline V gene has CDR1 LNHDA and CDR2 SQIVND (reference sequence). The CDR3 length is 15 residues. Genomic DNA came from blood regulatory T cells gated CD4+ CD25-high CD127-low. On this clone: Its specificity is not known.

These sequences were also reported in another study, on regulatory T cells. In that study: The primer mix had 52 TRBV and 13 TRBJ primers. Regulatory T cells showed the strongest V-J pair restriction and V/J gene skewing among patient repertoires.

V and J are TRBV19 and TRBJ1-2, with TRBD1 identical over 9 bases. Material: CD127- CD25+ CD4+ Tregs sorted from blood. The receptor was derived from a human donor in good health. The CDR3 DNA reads TGTGCCAGTAGTACCAAACAGGGGGCTGTCTATGGCTACACCTTC. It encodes CASSTKQGAVYGYTF.